The 14 T cell receptor beta chains below all came from one sample that was sequenced in a study of cytomegalovirus exposure and HLA in healthy donors (dated by TCRdb to 2016 to 2017). The method was the immunoSEQ multiplex PCR assay. A mixture of 60 forward primers for TCR Vbeta segments and 13 reverse primers for TCR Jbeta segments was used in the multiplex PCR. Not all clones reach the TCRdb copy of this immuneACCESS table, which keeps in-frame sequences only. Checked studies attribute under half of the gap to unresolved V genes and leave the rest unexplained. In this sample the table shows roughly 51,000 clones, 81% of which occur a single time. 2% to 2.5% of the sample belongs to the ten largest clones. The sequenced material came from PBMCs. The receptors shown here come from a boy aged 5-17 years in good health and CMV-seropositive.

The rearrangement joins TRBV27 to TRBJ1-4; D uncertain. The CDR3 consists of 14 residues. The germline V and J ends were trimmed by 5 bases and 4 bases, with 11 bases remaining between them. CDR1 is MNHEY, CDR2 SMNVEV, per germline (reference sequence). The CDR3 is CASSTVSGNEKLFF. In nucleotides, the CDR3 is TGTGCCAGCAGTACCGTATCCGGTAATGAAAAACTGTTTTTT.

The V gene is TRBV5-1, the J gene TRBJ1-1; 9 bases line up with TRBD1. The J segment lost 5 bases and the V segment lost 3 bases, leaving 14 bases of the junction unmatched. Germline V CDR1 and CDR2: SGHRS, YFSETQ. The CDR3 is made up of 17 amino acids. The CDR3 loop reads CASSSTDRGEKTTEAFF. As DNA, the CDR3 is TGCGCCAGCAGCTCCACTGACAGGGGGGAAAAGACTACTGAAGCTTTCTTT.

The rearrangement links TRBV6-6 to TRBJ2-3; 8 nucleotides align to TRBD2. Looked up from germline, CDR1 is MNHNY and CDR2 is SVGAGI (reference sequence). The CDR3 length is 15 residues. V gave up 6 bases and J gave up 1 base; unmatched junction bases: 6. The chain's CDR3 is CASSLGSGGTDTQYF. The CDR3 nucleotides read TGTGCCAGCAGCTTAGGTAGCGGGGGCACAGATACGCAGTATTTT.

V and J are TRBV28 and TRBJ1-4; possibly TRBD1 for D (6 bases). The CDR3 length is 16 residues. Trimming took off 2 bases at V and 0 bases at J, with 10 bases between the two ends. Germline V gives CDR1 MDHEN, CDR2 SYDVKM. CDR3 amino acids: CASSLGDTTTNEKLFF. In DNA, the CDR3 is TGTGCCAGCAGTTTAGGGGACACAACAACTAATGAAAAACTGTTTTTT.

CDR3 nucleotides: TGTGCCAGCAGCTTAGCGGGGGAGACCCAGTACTTC. This codes for CASSLAGETQYF. The chain couples TRBV11-2 to TRBJ2-5; tentatively, D is TRBD2 (5 bases). Germline lookup yields CDR1 SGHAT and CDR2 FQNNGV. The CDR3 is 12 amino acids. Trimming cost V 1 base and J 5 bases, with 5 bases left between them.

The V gene is TRBV6-1, the J gene TRBJ1-4, with D perhaps matching TRBD1 (6 bases). V was clipped by 1 base and J by 10 bases, with 19 bases between them. CDR3 size: 16 residues. Germline CDR1 MNHNS, CDR2 SASEGT. The CDR3 DNA sequence: TGTGCCAGCAGTGAAGGGGATTACGGGGGGCAGGGAAAACTGTTTTTT. It yields the protein CASSEGDYGGQGKLFF.

The chain employs TRBV29-1 and TRBJ2-7; 7 bases match TRBD2. The CDR3 runs to 11 residues. The germline gives CDR1 SQVTM, CDR2 ANQGSEA. Germline trimming cut 4 bases from V and 6 bases from J; bases unmatched to any gene: 3. CDR3 DNA: TGCAGCGTTGGGAGCGGGGCCGAGCAGTACTTC. Translated, it gives CSVGSGAEQYF.

The J gene is TRBJ1-3, the V gene TRBV9, with 9 nucleotides matching TRBD1. This CDR3 is built from 19 residues. Germline trimming cut 5 bases from V and 4 bases from J; bases unmatched to any gene: 19. Per the germline V gene, CDR1 is SGDLS and CDR2 is YYNGEE. The CDR3 DNA reads TGTGCCAGCAGTCCTAACATCCCTAAGGGACAGGGCTACGGAAACACCATATATTTT. Translation gives CASSPNIPKGQGYGNTIYF.

The chain is built from TRBV5-4 and TRBJ2-7, with D maybe TRBD2 (6 bases). Germline V gene sequence: CDR1 SGHNT, CDR2 YYREEE (reference sequence). The CDR3 covers 15 residues. V was pared by 2 bases and J by 2 bases, with 14 bases between. The CDR3 DNA sequence: TGTGCCAGCAGCTTAGTCAGCGGGCCAACCTACGAGCAGTACTTC. Residues: CASSLVSGPTYEQYF.

This chain connects TRBV10-2 to TRBJ2-1, with TRBD2 matching 7 bases. This CDR3 spans 11 amino acids. The ends lost 11 bases at V and 4 bases at J; junction bases unmatched: 2. CDR1 and CDR2 (germline): WSHSY, SAAADI. CDR3 amino acids: CAGGGYNEQFF. The CDR3 DNA is TGCGCCGGCGGGGGATACAATGAGCAGTTCTTC.

This clone was counted only a few times. The genes are TRBV5-1 and TRBJ2-1; 8 bases map to TRBD1. Trimming at V came to 4 bases and at J to 5 bases, leaving 5 bases not matched to a gene. The CDR3 contains 14 residues. The germline gives CDR1 SGHRS, CDR2 YFSETQ. The CDR3 protein is CASSLTGGNNEQFF. The CDR3 DNA reads TGCGCCAGCAGCCTCACAGGGGGAAACAATGAGCAGTTCTTC.

On this clone: At one boundary the junction diverges from the germline segment, which might be a read error. V gene TRBV7-9 combines with J gene TRBJ1-4; the D gene is possibly TRBD1 (6 bases). Germline CDR1 reads SEHNR; CDR2 reads FQNEAQ (reference sequence). The CDR3 has 14 amino acids. In nucleotides, the CDR3 is TGTTCCAGCAGCATTGTGACAGGACATGAAAAACTGTTTTTT. It codes for CSSSIVTGHEKLFF.

The chain couples TRBV18 to TRBJ1-4, with TRBD1 identical over 9 bases. Germline lookup yields CDR1 KGHSH and CDR2 LQKENI. The CDR3 has 14 residues. V shed 6 bases and J 10 bases; nucleotides not matched to a gene: 9. CDR3 sequence reads: CASSPGTGFGKLFF. The DNA of the CDR3 is TGTGCCAGCTCCCCCGGGACAGGGTTCGGAAAACTGTTTTTT.

The chain uses TRBV27 and TRBJ1-5; no reliable D call. The CDR3 runs 13 residues. CDR1 is MNHEY and CDR2 is SMNVEV in the germline V gene (reference sequence). Trimming removed 3 bases from V and 2 bases from J, with 5 bases in between. DNA of the CDR3: TGTGCCAGCAGTTTCGAGGGCAATCAGCCCCAGCATTTT. It codes for CASSFEGNQPQHF.